The TCR beta chain described here comes from a study of blood T cell repertoires in COVID-19. V was cut by 3 bases and J by 6 bases, with 15 bases left in between. Germline V gives CDR1 ENHRY, CDR2 SYGVKD. There are 14 residues in the CDR3. Only in-frame clones appear in the TCRdb table, and some are missing; sequencing was by immunoSEQ multiplex PCR. The sample lists 400,000 to 450,000 clones, roughly nine tenths seen once, with 1.1% in the top ten. Sequencing was done on a sample of PBMCs or T cells enriched from blood (not recorded which). The clonotype was recovered from a young man who had recovered from COVID-19. The chain couples TRBV10-3 to TRBJ2-7, with D tentatively TRBD2 (6 bases). DNA for the CDR3: TGTGCCATCAGTGATTCCGGGACTTCCCCCGAGCAGTACTTC. Its protein is CAISDSGTSPEQYF.